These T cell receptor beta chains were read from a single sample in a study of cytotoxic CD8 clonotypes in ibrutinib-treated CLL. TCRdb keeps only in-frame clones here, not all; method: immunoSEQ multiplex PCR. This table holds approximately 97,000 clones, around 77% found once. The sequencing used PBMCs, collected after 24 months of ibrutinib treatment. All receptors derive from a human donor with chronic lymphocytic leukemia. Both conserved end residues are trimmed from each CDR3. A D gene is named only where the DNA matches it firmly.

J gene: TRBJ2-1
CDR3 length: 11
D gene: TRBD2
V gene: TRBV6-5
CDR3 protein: ASKASGRNEQF

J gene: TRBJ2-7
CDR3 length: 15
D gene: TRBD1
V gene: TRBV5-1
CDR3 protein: ASSSLKQGSISYEQY

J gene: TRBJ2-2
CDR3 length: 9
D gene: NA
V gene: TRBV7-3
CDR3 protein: ASSGPGELF

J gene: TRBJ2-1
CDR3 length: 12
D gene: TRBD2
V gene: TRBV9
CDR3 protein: ASSPREGLNEQF

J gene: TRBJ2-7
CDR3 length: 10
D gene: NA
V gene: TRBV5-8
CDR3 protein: ASSKGAYEQY

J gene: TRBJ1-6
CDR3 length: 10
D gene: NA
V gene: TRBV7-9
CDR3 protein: ASSIYNSPLH

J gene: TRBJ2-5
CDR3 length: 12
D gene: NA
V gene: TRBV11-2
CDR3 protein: ASSLNVRQETQY

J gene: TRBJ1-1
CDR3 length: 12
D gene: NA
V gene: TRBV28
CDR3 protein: ASSLSYGGNEAF

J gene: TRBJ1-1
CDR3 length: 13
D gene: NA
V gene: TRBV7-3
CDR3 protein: ASSLRRTGNTEAF

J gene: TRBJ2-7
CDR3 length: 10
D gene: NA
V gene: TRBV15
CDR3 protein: ATSRTSSEQY

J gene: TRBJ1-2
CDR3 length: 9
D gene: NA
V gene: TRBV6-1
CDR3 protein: ASRENYGYT

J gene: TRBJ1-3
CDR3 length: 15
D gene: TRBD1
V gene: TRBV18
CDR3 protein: ASSPRGRQGSGNTIY

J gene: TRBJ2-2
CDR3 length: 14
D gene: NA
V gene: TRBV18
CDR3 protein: ASSPGPGTNTGELF

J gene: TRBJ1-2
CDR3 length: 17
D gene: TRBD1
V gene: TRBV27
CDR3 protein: ASSLSIRTGGQGNYGYT

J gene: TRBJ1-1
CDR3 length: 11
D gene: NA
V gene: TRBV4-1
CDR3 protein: ASSNRGNTEAF

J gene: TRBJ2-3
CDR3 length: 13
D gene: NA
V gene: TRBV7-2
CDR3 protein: ASSLKGGPLDTQY

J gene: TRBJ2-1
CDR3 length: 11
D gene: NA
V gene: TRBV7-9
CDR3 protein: ASSSREFNEQF

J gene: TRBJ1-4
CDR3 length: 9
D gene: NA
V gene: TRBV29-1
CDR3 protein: SVRREEKLF

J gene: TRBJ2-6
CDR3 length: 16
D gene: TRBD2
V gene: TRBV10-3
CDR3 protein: AISDGAGGQRRANVLT

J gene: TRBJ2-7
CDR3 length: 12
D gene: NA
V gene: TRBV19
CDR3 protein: ARPSTVLSYEQY